A single sample gave rise to the 20 T cell receptor beta chains below, sequenced in a study of technical replicates of blood from a handful of donors. The table came from immunoSEQ multiplex PCR; TCRdb's copy has only in-frame clones and leaves some out. The sample has tens of thousands of clones; 92% are singletons. Sequencing was done on a sample of T cells isolated from PBMCs. The receptors come from a human donor in good health.

The CDR3 bases are TGTGCCAGCAGCTTACGTTCGGAGATAGCTTTCTTT. This encodes CASSLRSEIAFF. The chain carries TRBV11-3 and TRBJ1-1; no reliable D call. This CDR3 has 12 residues. Germline CDR1 is SGHNT and CDR2 is YENEEA. The V and J ends lost 2 bases and 10 bases respectively, with 11 bases between them.

The J gene is TRBJ2-1, the V gene TRBV15; 7 bases match TRBD2. The CDR3 length is 14 residues. The J segment lost 4 bases and the V segment lost 5 bases, leaving 5 bases of the junction unmatched. CDR1 is LNHNV, CDR2 YYDKDF, per germline (reference sequence). The CDR3 here is CATSGLAVYNEQFF. The CDR3, as DNA: TGTGCCACCAGCGGGCTAGCGGTTTACAATGAGCAGTTCTTC.

The rearrangement joins TRBV6-5 to TRBJ1-1; no firm D call. CDR1 MNHEY and CDR2 SVGAGI come from the germline V gene. Trimming removed 5 bases from V and 1 base from J, with 8 bases in between. The CDR3 runs 13 residues. In DNA, the CDR3 is TGTGCCAGCAGTATTCCAGGGAACACTGAAGCTTTCTTT. This encodes CASSIPGNTEAFF.

This clone was seen a handful of times. The chain combines TRBV2 with TRBJ1-6, with 7 bases fitting TRBD1. Germline V gene data show CDR1 as SNHLY and CDR2 as FYNNEI. J was trimmed by 8 bases and V by 4 bases; bases with no gene match: 8. The CDR3 has 15 residues. The CDR3 DNA reads TGTGCCAGCAGTGGTAGGGAGACAGGGCATTCACCCCTCCACTTT. Protein: CASSGRETGHSPLHF.

This clone was recorded only once. The V gene is TRBV6-4, the J gene TRBJ2-2; 9 bases are shared with TRBD2. The V segment lost 9 bases and the J segment 7 bases; nucleotides outside the gene matches: 12. CDR1 and CDR2 (germline): MRHNA, SNTAGT. The CDR3 consists of 15 residues. CDR3 protein: CASRIAGDLIGELFF. The CDR3 bases are TGTGCCAGTCGAATAGCGGGAGATTTGATCGGGGAGCTGTTTTTT.

The chain couples TRBV5-4 to TRBJ2-3, with 9 positions matching TRBD2. This CDR3 has 15 residues. Germline V gene sequence: CDR1 SGHNT, CDR2 YYREEE (reference sequence). Trimming at V came to 3 bases and at J to 2 bases, leaving 4 bases not matched to a gene. As DNA, the CDR3 is TGTGCCAGCAGCTGGGGACTAGCCTCCACAGATACGCAGTATTTT. This gives the protein CASSWGLASTDTQYF.

The V and J genes are TRBV6-5 and TRBJ1-1; no clear D. V lost 6 bases, J lost 3 bases, and 5 bases lay in between. The germline V gene has CDR1 MNHEY and CDR2 SVGAGI. The CDR3 runs to 11 residues. This CDR3 is CASSSDTEAFF. DNA of the CDR3: TGTGCCAGCAGCAGCGACACTGAAGCTTTCTTT.

CDR3 DNA: TGTGCCACCAATTACCGAGGGGGCGAAATAGATACGCAGTATTTT. Translation: CATNYRGGEIDTQYF. The chain couples TRBV7-9 to TRBJ2-3, with 7 bases aligning to TRBD1. The CDR3 totals 15 residues. Germline CDR1 reads SEHNR; CDR2 reads FQNEAQ (reference sequence). V trimming: 10 bases; J trimming: 5 bases; junction bases outside the gene matches: 15.

This chain uses TRBV5-1 with TRBJ1-1; TRBD1 aligns across 7 bases. Trimming at V came to 4 bases and at J to 5 bases, leaving 8 bases not matched to a gene. Germline CDR1 reads SGHRS; CDR2 reads YFSETQ. The CDR3 has 14 amino acids. CDR3 DNA sequence: TGCGCCAGCAGCAACATTGGGACAGTAACTGAAGCTTTCTTT. As protein: CASSNIGTVTEAFF.

This chain uses TRBV29-1 with TRBJ2-3; the match to TRBD2 covers 14 bases. Germline V gene data show CDR1 as SQVTM and CDR2 as ANQGSEA. The CDR3 covers 15 residues. J lost 7 bases, V lost 6 bases, and 9 bases had no gene match. In DNA form, the CDR3 reads TGCAGCGTACGAACCGGGACTAGCGGGGGAAATACGCAGTATTTT. Translation gives CSVRTGTSGGNTQYF.

CDR3 coding DNA: TGTGCCAGCAGACATGCCCAGAGCGGGGGCACAGATACGCAGTATTTT. Encoded protein: CASRHAQSGGTDTQYF. The chain links TRBV7-9 to TRBJ2-3; TRBD2 aligns across 7 bases. The CDR3 runs to 16 residues. Trimming removed 6 bases from V and 1 base from J; junction bases left unmatched: 10. Germline CDR1 SEHNR, CDR2 FQNEAQ (reference sequence).

This rearrangement joins TRBV5-1 to TRBJ2-7; TRBD1 aligns across 10 bases. The junction had 8 bases not matched to a gene; V was cut back by 0 bases and J by 2 bases. CDR1 is SGHRS, CDR2 YFSETQ, per germline. The CDR3 extends over 17 amino acids. Here the CDR3 DNA reads TGCGCCAGCAGCTTGGATGGCGGGGACAGGGGAACCTACGAGCAGTACTTC. Its protein is CASSLDGGDRGTYEQYF.

This chain links TRBV6-1 with TRBJ2-7; 9 positions agree with TRBD1. The trim removed 5 bases at V and 9 bases at J, leaving 14 bases unmatched. CDR1 MNHNS and CDR2 SASEGT come from the germline V gene. CDR3 length: 15 amino acids. The chain's CDR3 is CASSPATGGASGQYF. CDR3 in DNA: TGTGCCAGCAGTCCGGCCACAGGGGGCGCTTCCGGGCAGTACTTC.

The chain joins TRBV30 to TRBJ2-1, with a possible D match to TRBD2 (6 bases). The CDR3 has 15 residues. Trimming took off 3 bases at V and 0 bases at J, with 12 bases between the two ends. Germline loops: CDR1 GTSNPN, CDR2 SVGIG (reference sequence). DNA of the CDR3: TGTGCCTGGAGGGAGGGACCAAGCTCCTACAATGAGCAGTTCTTC. Its translation is CAWREGPSSYNEQFF.

The rearrangement links TRBV7-2 to TRBJ2-7, with 7 bases fitting TRBD1. The CDR3 has 15 amino acids. Germline loops: CDR1 SGHTA, CDR2 FQGNSA. Unmatched junction bases numbered 9, after V lost 2 bases and J lost 5 bases. The CDR3 protein is CASSLPPTGFNEQYF. The CDR3 DNA reads as TGTGCCAGCAGCTTACCCCCGACAGGGTTCAACGAGCAGTACTTC.

The chain carries TRBV5-4 and TRBJ2-1; 10 bases align to TRBD2. The J segment lost 7 bases and the V segment lost 0 bases, leaving 4 bases of the junction unmatched. Per germline, CDR1 SGHNT and CDR2 YYREEE (reference sequence). The CDR3 sequence is 15 residues long. The CDR3 sequence: CASSLAQRGGNEQFF. CDR3 DNA sequence: TGTGCCAGCAGCTTGGCCCAGCGGGGGGGAAATGAGCAGTTCTTC.

The sample holds one count of this clone. CDR3: CAIKETENSYNEQFF. The DNA of the CDR3 is TGTGCCATCAAGGAAACAGAAAACTCCTACAATGAGCAGTTCTTC. The chain links TRBV10-3 to TRBJ2-1; D not certain. The CDR3 sequence is 15 residues long. Germline CDR1 and CDR2: ENHRY and SYGVKD. V was pared by 7 bases and J by 0 bases, with 13 bases between.

The V gene is TRBV9, the J gene TRBJ1-3; no firm D call. This CDR3 spans 15 amino acids. CDR1 and CDR2 from the germline V gene are SGDLS and YYNGEE. V lost 4 bases and J 0 bases, leaving 11 bases between the germline ends. CDR3: CASSPMLSSGNTIYF. CDR3 coding DNA: TGTGCCAGCAGCCCAATGCTGAGCTCTGGAAACACCATATATTTT.

Here the CDR3 reads CASSPDLQGSYGYTF. For the CDR3, the DNA is TGTGCCAGCAGCCCTGACCTCCAGGGCTCCTATGGCTACACCTTC. The chain has TRBV7-9 and TRBJ1-2; weak D call: TRBD1 (5 bases). V lost 5 bases, J lost 4 bases, and 17 bases lay in between. The CDR3 has 15 amino acids. The V gene's germline CDR1 is SEHNR and CDR2 FQNEAQ (reference sequence).

This clone was seen once. The chain employs TRBV4-1 and TRBJ1-1; D unresolved. The length of the CDR3 is 13 residues. Germline CDR1 MGHRA, CDR2 YSYEKL. V lost 0 bases and J 6 bases, leaving 8 bases between the germline ends. This chain's CDR3 is CASSQDRTAEAFF. The CDR3 DNA follows: TGCGCCAGCAGCCAAGATCGTACAGCTGAAGCTTTCTTT.